These T cell receptor beta chains were read from a single sample in a study of shared clonotypes between healthy human individuals. Repertoires were generated with immunoSEQ multiplex PCR, while TCRdb's copy carries only in-frame clones and drops some. The sample holds hundreds of thousands of clones, roughly 96% seen once. Sequencing was carried out using naive CD8+ T cells sorted from blood. The origin of the receptors is a man younger than 45 in good health. CDR3s include the opening cysteine and the closing phenylalanine or tryptophan. The D gene is left open where the match is weak. Some rows have no size entry. The others give once, few or many, or a class for an expanded clone.

>TRBJ2-1|TRBV7-8|NA|NA
TGTGCCAGCACCAGCCCCCTAGTTCGAGGTGAGCAGTTCTTC
CASTSPLVRGEQFF
>TRBJ2-1|TRBV7-2|TRBD1|NA
TGTGCCAGCAGCTTAGTATGGGGACAGGGAGCCTACAATGAGCAGTTCTTC
CASSLVWGQGAYNEQFF
>TRBJ1-5|TRBV27|NA|once
TGTGCCAGCCAGGGGCGGGGCGCCAATCAGCCCCAGCATTTT
CASQGRGANQPQHF
>TRBJ1-2|TRBV12-5|NA|NA
TGTGCTAGTGGTCCATCCCAGACAGGCAAAACTAACTATGGCTACACCTTC
CASGPSQTGKTNYGYTF
>TRBJ2-7|TRBV27|NA|NA
TGTGCCAGCAGTAGGACACCCGCCTACGAGCAGTACTTC
CASSRTPAYEQYF
>TRBJ2-1|TRBV7-7|NA|NA
TGTGCTAGCAGCCTAGGCGGTAGAAATGAGCAGTTCTTC
CASSLGGRNEQFF
>TRBJ1-2|TRBV6-1|TRBD1|NA
TGTGCCAGCAGTGCCGGGACAGGCGTCATCTATGGCTACACCTTC
CASSAGTGVIYGYTF
>TRBJ1-5|TRBV6-5|NA|NA
TGTGCCAACCAGGGGCGGCAGCCCCAGCATTTT
CANQGRQPQHF
>TRBJ1-5|TRBV7-9|NA|NA
TGTGCCAGCAGCTTATCCACTCGGGGTATGTCCCAGCATTTT
CASSLSTRGMSQHF
>TRBJ2-1|TRBV30|TRBD2|NA
TGTGCCTGGATCGGCCTAGCGGGAGAAGGGCCCAACAATGAGCAGTTCTTC
CAWIGLAGEGPNNEQFF
>TRBJ1-1|TRBV29-1|NA|NA
TGCAGCGTTGAAGATATTCTGGCACTTAACACTGAAGCTTTCTTT
CSVEDILALNTEAFF
>TRBJ2-2|TRBV6-1|NA|NA
TGTGCCAGCAGCCCTGAGACAGGGCGGGGCGGGGAGCTGTTTTTT
CASSPETGRGGELFF
>TRBJ2-2|TRBV29-1|TRBD1|NA
TGCAGCGTGGAGGGACAGGTAGACACCGGGGAGCTGTTTTTT
CSVEGQVDTGELFF
>TRBJ2-2|TRBV5-6|TRBD2|NA
TGTGCCAGCGAGGGTAGCGGGATCAGTGGGGAGCTGTTTTTT
CASEGSGISGELFF
>TRBJ2-1|TRBV9|TRBD1|NA
TGTGCCAGCAGCGTATCGGGGACAGGGGGTGGAAATGAGCAGTTCTTC
CASSVSGTGGGNEQFF
>TRBJ2-1|TRBV19|NA|NA
TGTGCCAGTACCCATCTCGGCTCCTACAATGAGCAGTTCTTC
CASTHLGSYNEQFF
>TRBJ2-7|TRBV4-1|TRBD2|few
TGCGCCAGCAGCCAAGTTGCGGGAGGATACGAGCAGTACTTC
CASSQVAGGYEQYF
>TRBJ1-1|TRBV27|NA|NA
TGTGCCAGCAGTTTATCAAATACCGGGAGGGCTTTCTTT
CASSLSNTGRAFF
>TRBJ2-5|TRBV7-9|TRBD1|NA
TGTGCCAGCAGACGTACAGGGGTTTGGGAGACCCAGTACTTC
CASRRTGVWETQYF
>TRBJ2-1|TRBV4-1|TRBD2|NA
TGCGCCAGCAGTACGCTAGCGGGATTCGATGAGCAGTTCTTC
CASSTLAGFDEQFF
>TRBJ1-3|TRBV12-5|NA|NA
TGTGCTAGTGCCGAGGGGAGGAGCTCTGGAAACACCATATATTTT
CASAEGRSSGNTIYF
>TRBJ2-3|TRBV28|NA|once
TGTGCCAGCAGTTTAGGGGATACGCAGTATTTT
CASSLGDTQYF
>TRBJ2-2|TRBV29-1|NA|NA
TGCAGCGTTGATGGCGCCGTCGGCACCGGGGAGCTGTTTTTT
CSVDGAVGTGELFF
>TRBJ2-1|TRBV18|NA|NA
TGTGCCAGCTCACCAGGAGTGAATGAGCAGTTCTTC
CASSPGVNEQFF
>TRBJ2-7|TRBV6-1|NA|NA
TGTGCCAGCAGTGATTGGACAGACTCGGACGAGCAGTACTTC
CASSDWTDSDEQYF
>TRBJ2-7|TRBV7-9|NA|NA
TGTGCCAGCAGCGCCGGATCGAGCTCCTACGAGCAGTACTTC
CASSAGSSSYEQYF
>TRBJ2-7|TRBV10-1|NA|NA
TGCGCCAGCAGTGAGTCGATGCGCTACGAGCAGTACTTC
CASSESMRYEQYF
>TRBJ1-5|TRBV4-1|NA|NA
TGCGCCAGCAGCCAAGACAAGGGGCCCTATCAGCCCCAGCATTTT
CASSQDKGPYQPQHF
>TRBJ1-1|TRBV15|NA|NA
TGTGCCACCAGCAGAGCCCCTTGGGCAGTGCAGAACACTGAAGCTTTCTTT
CATSRAPWAVQNTEAFF